The following is a TCR beta chain sequence with its context. Its binding antigen is unknown. The entry originates in a study of CXCR3-negative and CXCR3-positive naive CD8 T cells (dated by TCRdb to the late 2010s). The study in broad terms: In total, some 150 million TRB reads were obtained, corresponding to roughly 1.5 +/- 0.3 million reads per library. Diversity and physicochemical repertoire analyses were performed on some 10 donors pooled from two independent experiments. TRBV-TRBJ cluster analysis included naive subsets from about 5 donors and memory cells from 3 donors.

The sample was run on a NextSeq 550. The Human TCR Profiling Kit (MiLaboratory) was used to make UMI-labeled 5' RACE TRB cDNA libraries. The full amount of extracted RNA was used for cDNA synthesis, and the full amount of resulting cDNA was used for PCR amplification. The libraries were made side by side, with each library going through the same number of PCR cycles. Turning to the authors' computational methods: With a requirement of at least two reads per UMI, MIGEC and MiXCR extracted about 48,000 +/- 9,800 unique UMI-labeled TRB cDNA molecules per library. Each library averaged roughly 40,000 +/- 10,000 functional in-frame TRB CDR3 nucleotide clonotypes without stop codons. After downsampling to 5000 UMI-labeled TRB molecules per sample, diversity metrics such as normalized Shannon-Wiener and Chao1 were calculated in VDJtools. For the central five CDR3 residues, VDJtools calculated physicochemical properties weighted by clonotype size, namely interaction energy, strength, volume and Kidera factor 4. After the reads were reprocessed by TCRdb, one entry was made per CDR3 protein sequence, with no DNA. The V and J calls shown here were made by TCRdb, not taken from the authors' results. This sample's table carries 100,000 to 150,000 distinct CDR3 sequences. The ten largest make up about 0.48% of the sample.

Study-level results and caveats: Because CXCR3 expression was partially decreased after cryopreservation, freshly isolated PBMCs were used for most assays. Compared with CXCR3-negative naive cells, CXCR3-positive naive cells had TRB CDR3s with higher hydrophobicity (lower Kidera factor 4), lower energy, and higher strength and volume indices. TRBV-TRBJ usage was similar between naive CXCR3-negative and CXCR3-positive cells from the same donor, while memory cells showed distinct patterns. Because surface CD5, which is linked to self-reactivity in mice, was comparable between the naive subsets, TCR interaction strength was also inferred from the physicochemical properties of TRB CDR3s. Both naive subsets had comparably high repertoire diversity, while memory CD8+ T cells had much lower repertoire diversity.

Each CD8+ T cell subset was flow-sorted in triplicate, with 250,000 to 350,000 cells per subset placed directly into RLT lysis buffer. To exclude memory contaminants, naive CD8+ T cells were stringently defined as CD45RO-CCR7+CD27+CD95-. Using standard density gradient centrifugation, peripheral blood mononuclear cells were isolated from buffy coats. A FACSAria III was used to flow-sort naive CXCR3-negative and CXCR3-positive CD8+ T cells. An RNeasy Mini Kit was used to extract total RNA from the sorted cells. The sequenced sample consisted of naive CXCR3- CD8+ T cells from blood. In the paper's terms, the cell subset or site label means: CD45RO-CCR7+CD27+CD95- naive CD8+ T cells lacking CXCR3 (TNR3-). The TCR was taken from a human donor in good health. Some clones in this sample may be carry-over from other donors' samples.

CDR3 protein: CASSSQGKSEKLFF. This receptor chain uses TRBV6-5 and TRBJ1-4; TCRdb selects TRBD1, and the lack of DNA leaves this call unchecked. Taken from the germline V gene, the CDR1 and CDR2 loops are MNHEY and SVGAGI. Taken from cysteine to phenylalanine, the CDR3 has 14 residues. No DNA is given.